These 10 T cell receptor beta chains came from one sample sequenced in a study of CD8 T cell repertoires and HIV-1 epitope variants. Method: immunoSEQ multiplex PCR; TCRdb's copy keeps in-frame clones and lacks some. The data show around 2,000 clones, around two thirds seen once. Antigens of these TCRs are unknown. Sequencing was carried out using cultured CD8+ T cells derived from PBMCs. The receptors stem from a male donor with HIV.

The chain has TRBV7-9 and TRBJ2-3; TRBD2 aligns across 7 bases. CDR3 length equals 17 residues. The V gene end was trimmed by 5 bases and the J gene end by 1 base; junction bases not matched to a gene: 12. Germline assignment: CDR1 SEHNR and CDR2 FQNEAQ (reference sequence). The CDR3 loop is CASSPGGGGAGTDTQYF. DNA of the CDR3: TGTGCCAGCAGCCCGGGGGGTGGGGGAGCTGGCACAGATACGCAGTATTTT.

The rearrangement uses TRBV5-5 and TRBJ2-7; D ambiguous. There are 15 residues in the CDR3. V lost 2 bases, J lost 5 bases, and 17 bases lay in between. In germline, CDR1 is SGHKS, CDR2 YYEKEE (reference sequence). DNA for the CDR3: TGTGCCAGCAGCTTCGAAGAGCGCCCAGGCGACGAGCAGTACTTC. This codes for CASSFEERPGDEQYF. Combining the CDR3 with reference TRBV5-5 and TRBJ2-7 gives the whole variable domain DAGVTQSPTHLIKTRGQQVTLRCSPISGHKSVSWYQQVLGQGPQFIFQYYEKEERGRGNFPDRFSARQFPNYSSELNVNALLLGDSALYLCASSFEERPGDEQYFGPGTRLTVT.

The chain is built from TRBV28 and TRBJ2-7, with a possible D match to TRBD1 (5 bases). This CDR3 has 14 amino acids. Germline CDR1 reads MDHEN; CDR2 reads SYDVKM. Between the trimmed V and J ends, which lost 3 bases and 6 bases, there was a span of 15 bases. In nucleotides, the CDR3 is TGTGCCAGCAGTTTTCCGCGGCATGGGGCCGAGCAGTACTTC. This gives the protein CASSFPRHGAEQYF.

The chain combines TRBV19 with TRBJ2-7, with a possible D match to TRBD1 (6 bases). The CDR3 covers 15 residues. Trimming shortened V by 1 base and J by 4 bases, and 14 bases separated the two germline ends. Germline CDR1 LNHDA, CDR2 SQIVND (reference sequence). DNA for the CDR3: TGTGCCAGTAGTATAGCTGGGGACACCCTATACGAGCAGTACTTC. This sequence encodes CASSIAGDTLYEQYF.

The J gene is TRBJ1-3, the V gene TRBV7-6, with D uncertain. Germline V lookup: CDR1 SGHVS, CDR2 FNYEAQ. The CDR3 extends over 17 amino acids. V was clipped by 1 base and J by 0 bases, with 13 bases between them. For the CDR3, the DNA is TGTGCCAGCAGCTTAGGGGTGGCGGTTGGCTCTGGAAACACCATATATTTT. Residues: CASSLGVAVGSGNTIYF.

CDR3: CASSRIGDYNEQFF. The CDR3 DNA reads TGCGCCAGCAGCCGTATAGGCGATTACAATGAGCAGTTCTTC. This chain connects TRBV4-1 to TRBJ2-1; D uncertain. The germline V gene has CDR1 MGHRA and CDR2 YSYEKL. This CDR3 region has 14 residues. The V gene lost 4 bases and the J gene lost 4 bases, with 11 bases spanning the gap.

This chain uses TRBV5-1 with TRBJ2-5, with a possible D match to TRBD1 (5 bases). Trimming shortened V by 0 bases and J by 7 bases, and 10 bases separated the two germline ends. From germline, CDR1 is SGHRS and CDR2 YFSETQ. The CDR3 consists of 13 residues. CDR3 DNA sequence: TGCGCCAGCAGCTTGGAGGGGCAGGGGACCCAGTACTTC. This translates into CASSLEGQGTQYF.

The J gene is TRBJ2-7, the V gene TRBV7-9, with 7 bases matching TRBD1. The CDR3 spans 14 residues. Germline V gene sequence: CDR1 SEHNR, CDR2 FQNEAQ (reference sequence). After removal of 6 bases from V and 0 bases from J, the junction contained 5 bases not matched to a gene. The CDR3 reads CASSSDRASYEQYF. The CDR3 DNA sequence: TGTGCCAGCAGTTCTGACAGGGCCTCCTACGAGCAGTACTTC.

This chain links TRBV28 with TRBJ2-1; TRBD2 matches at 7 bases. This CDR3 is 16 amino acids long. Germline-derived CDR1 and CDR2 are MDHEN and SYDVKM. V lost 3 bases, J lost 9 bases, and 14 bases stayed unmatched. Here the CDR3 reads CASSFPRMGGPIEQFF. In nucleotides, the CDR3 is TGTGCCAGCAGTTTCCCTAGGATGGGAGGGCCGATTGAGCAGTTCTTC.

This clone was observed a handful of times. The rearrangement uses TRBV5-6 and TRBJ1-1, with a weak D call TRBD1 (6 bases). Trimming cost V 5 bases and J 5 bases, with 13 bases left between them. The CDR3 totals 13 residues. Germline loops: CDR1 SGHDT, CDR2 YYEEEE. The CDR3 protein is CASREQGGTEAFF. Written as DNA, the CDR3 is TGTGCCAGCAGGGAGCAAGGGGGTACTGAAGCTTTCTTT. Full variable domain (outside the CDR3, taken from reference TRBV5-6 and TRBJ1-1): DAGVTQSPTHLIKTRGQQVTLRCSPKSGHDTVSWYQQALGQGPQFIFQYYEEEERQRGNFPDRFSGHQFPNYSSELNVNALLLGDSALYLCASREQGGTEAFFGQGTRLTVV.